The clone carrying this T cell receptor beta chain was detected once. The antigen is not known. This entry comes from a study of T cell repertoires in cytomegalovirus infection. Study background: Both recently identified HLA-C-restricted and well-studied HLA-B-restricted CMV epitopes were used in the study. The public TCR beta signatures pointed to both CMV infection and matching HLA type.

Findings of the study overall: HLA-C-restricted, CMV-specific TCR beta clonotypes were dominant ex vivo.

Germline CDR1 is SGDLS and CDR2 is YYNGEE. This CDR3 has 15 amino acids. V dropped 4 bases and J dropped 8; count of bases not matched to a gene: 11. TCRdb analysed the reads with MiXCR anew, one entry per CDR3 protein. This sample yields approximately 910,000 distinct CDR3 sequences, of which approximately 31% are seen a single time; roughly 13% belongs to the top ten. V gene TRBV9 combines with J gene TRBJ2-1, with 8 bases that match TRBD1. The sequences come from cultured CD8+ T cells from PBMCs, collected from culture after CMV antigen stimulation. This clonotype was sampled from a human donor in good health (CMV status not recorded). Some clones in this sample may be carry-over from other donors' samples. The CDR3 DNA follows: TGTGCCAGCAGCTCAGGGGGCGGGTCAGGGGATGAGCAGTTCTTC. This sequence encodes CASSSGGGSGDEQFF.